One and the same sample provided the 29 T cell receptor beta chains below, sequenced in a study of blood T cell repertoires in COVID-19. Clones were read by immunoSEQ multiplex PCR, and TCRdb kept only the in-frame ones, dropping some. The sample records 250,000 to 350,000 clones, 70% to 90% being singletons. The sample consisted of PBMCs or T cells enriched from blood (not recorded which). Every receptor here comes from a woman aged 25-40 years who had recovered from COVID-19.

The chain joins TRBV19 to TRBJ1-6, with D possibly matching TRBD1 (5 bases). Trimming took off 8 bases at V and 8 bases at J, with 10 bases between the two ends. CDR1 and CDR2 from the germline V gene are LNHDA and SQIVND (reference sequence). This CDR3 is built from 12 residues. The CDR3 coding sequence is TGTGCCAGTTCATGGGGGGATTCACCCCTCCACTTT. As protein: CASSWGDSPLHF. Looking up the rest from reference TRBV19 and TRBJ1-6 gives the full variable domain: DGGITQSPKYLFRKEGQNVTLSCEQNLNHDAMYWYRQDPGQGLRLIYYSQIVNDFQKGDIAEGYSVSREKKESFPLTVTSAQKNPTAFYLCASSWGDSPLHFGNGTRLTVT.

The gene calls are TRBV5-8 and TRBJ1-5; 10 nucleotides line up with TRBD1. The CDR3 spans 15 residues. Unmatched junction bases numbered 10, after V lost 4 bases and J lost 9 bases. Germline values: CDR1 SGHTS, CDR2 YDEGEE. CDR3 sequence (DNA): TGTGCCAGCAGCATCGCGACAGGGGGCGGAGGGCCCCAGCATTTT. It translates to CASSIATGGGGPQHF.

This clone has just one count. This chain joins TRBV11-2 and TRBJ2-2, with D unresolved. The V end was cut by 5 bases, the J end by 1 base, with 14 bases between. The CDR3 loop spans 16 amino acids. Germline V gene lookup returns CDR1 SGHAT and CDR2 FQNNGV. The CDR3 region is CASSKEAALNTGELFF. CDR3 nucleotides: TGTGCCAGCAGCAAAGAGGCAGCCCTGAACACCGGGGAGCTGTTTTTT.

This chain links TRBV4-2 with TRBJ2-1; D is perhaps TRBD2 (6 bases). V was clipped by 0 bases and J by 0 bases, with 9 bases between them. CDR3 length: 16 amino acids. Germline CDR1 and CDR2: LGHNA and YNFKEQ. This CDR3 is CASSQERGSSYNEQFF. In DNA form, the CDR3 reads TGTGCCAGCAGCCAAGAGCGGGGAAGCTCCTACAATGAGCAGTTCTTC.

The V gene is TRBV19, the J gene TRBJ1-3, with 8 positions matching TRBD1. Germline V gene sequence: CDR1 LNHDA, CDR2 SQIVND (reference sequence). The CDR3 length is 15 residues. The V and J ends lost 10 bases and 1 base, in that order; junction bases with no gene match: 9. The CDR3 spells CATDDRGESGNTIYF. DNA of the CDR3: TGTGCCACAGACGACAGGGGCGAATCTGGAAACACCATATATTTT.

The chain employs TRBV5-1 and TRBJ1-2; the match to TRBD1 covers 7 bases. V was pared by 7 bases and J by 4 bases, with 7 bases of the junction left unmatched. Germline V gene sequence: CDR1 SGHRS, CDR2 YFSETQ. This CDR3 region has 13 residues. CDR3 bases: TGCGCCAGCGGGGGACGGGACAGCTATGGCTACACCTTC. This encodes CASGGRDSYGYTF. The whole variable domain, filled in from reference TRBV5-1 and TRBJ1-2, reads KAGVTQTPRYLIKTRGQQVTLSCSPISGHRSVSWYQQTPGQGLQFLFEYFSETQRNKGNFPGRFSGRQFSNSRSEMNVSTLELGDSALYLCASGGRDSYGYTFGSGTRLTVV.

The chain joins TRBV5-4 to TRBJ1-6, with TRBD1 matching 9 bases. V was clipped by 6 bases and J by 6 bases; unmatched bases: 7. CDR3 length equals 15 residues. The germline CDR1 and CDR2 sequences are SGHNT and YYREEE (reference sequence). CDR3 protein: CASTSGDRANSPLHF. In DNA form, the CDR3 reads TGTGCCAGCACCTCCGGGGACAGGGCTAATTCACCCCTCCACTTT. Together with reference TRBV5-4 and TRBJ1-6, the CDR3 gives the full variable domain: ETGVTQSPTHLIKTRGQQVTLRCSSQSGHNTVSWYQQALGQGPQFIFQYYREEENGRGNFPPRFSGLQFPNYSSELNVNALELDDSALYLCASTSGDRANSPLHFGNGTRLTVT.

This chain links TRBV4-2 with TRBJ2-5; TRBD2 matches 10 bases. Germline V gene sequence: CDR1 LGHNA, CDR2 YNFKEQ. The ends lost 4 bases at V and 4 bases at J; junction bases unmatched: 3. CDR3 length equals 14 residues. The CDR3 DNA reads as TGTGCCAGCAGCCTCTCTAGCGGGGGAGAGACCCAGTACTTC. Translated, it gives CASSLSSGGETQYF.

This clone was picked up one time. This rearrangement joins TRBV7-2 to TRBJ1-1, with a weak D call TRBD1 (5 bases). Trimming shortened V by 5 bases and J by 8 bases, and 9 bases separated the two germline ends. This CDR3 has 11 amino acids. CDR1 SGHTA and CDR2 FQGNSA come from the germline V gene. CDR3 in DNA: TGTGCCAGCAGCCAGGGAGGCGAAGCTTTCTTT. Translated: CASSQGGEAFF.

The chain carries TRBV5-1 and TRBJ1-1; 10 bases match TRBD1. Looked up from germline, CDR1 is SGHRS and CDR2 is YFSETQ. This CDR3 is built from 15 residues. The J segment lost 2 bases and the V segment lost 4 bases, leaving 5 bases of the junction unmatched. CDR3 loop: CASSGWDRGNTEAFF. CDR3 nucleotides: TGCGCCAGCAGCGGATGGGACAGGGGAAACACTGAAGCTTTCTTT. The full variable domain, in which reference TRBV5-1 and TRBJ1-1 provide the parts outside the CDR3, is KAGVTQTPRYLIKTRGQQVTLSCSPISGHRSVSWYQQTPGQGLQFLFEYFSETQRNKGNFPGRFSGRQFSNSRSEMNVSTLELGDSALYLCASSGWDRGNTEAFFGQGTRLTVV.

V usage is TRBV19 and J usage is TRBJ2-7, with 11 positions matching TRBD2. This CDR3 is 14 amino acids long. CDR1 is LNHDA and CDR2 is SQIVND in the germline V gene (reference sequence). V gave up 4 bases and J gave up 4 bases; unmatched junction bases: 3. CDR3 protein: CASSTASGGYEQYF. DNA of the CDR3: TGTGCCAGTAGTACAGCTAGCGGGGGGTACGAGCAGTACTTC. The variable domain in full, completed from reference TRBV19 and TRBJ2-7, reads DGGITQSPKYLFRKEGQNVTLSCEQNLNHDAMYWYRQDPGQGLRLIYYSQIVNDFQKGDIAEGYSVSREKKESFPLTVTSAQKNPTAFYLCASSTASGGYEQYFGPGTRLTVT.

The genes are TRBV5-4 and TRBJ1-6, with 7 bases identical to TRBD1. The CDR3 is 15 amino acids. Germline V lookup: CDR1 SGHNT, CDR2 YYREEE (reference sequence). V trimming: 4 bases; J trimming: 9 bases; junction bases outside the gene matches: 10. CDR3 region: CASSPQGVGGSPLHF. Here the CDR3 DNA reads TGTGCCAGCAGCCCCCAGGGGGTCGGCGGTTCACCCCTCCACTTT.

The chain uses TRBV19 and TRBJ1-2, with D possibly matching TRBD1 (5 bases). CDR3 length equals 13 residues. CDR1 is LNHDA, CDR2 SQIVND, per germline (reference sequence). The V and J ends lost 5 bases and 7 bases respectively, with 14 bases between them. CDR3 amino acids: CASSPQVRGGYTF. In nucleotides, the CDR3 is TGTGCCAGTAGTCCACAGGTCCGTGGTGGCTACACCTTC.

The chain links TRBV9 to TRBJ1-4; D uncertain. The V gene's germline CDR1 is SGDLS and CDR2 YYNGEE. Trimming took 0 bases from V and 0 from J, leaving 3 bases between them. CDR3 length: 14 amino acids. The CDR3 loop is CASSVAATNEKLFF. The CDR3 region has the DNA TGTGCCAGCAGCGTAGCTGCAACTAATGAAAAACTGTTTTTT. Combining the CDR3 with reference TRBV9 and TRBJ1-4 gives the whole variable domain DSGVTQTPKHLITATGQRVTLRCSPRSGDLSVYWYQQSLDQGLQFLIQYYNGEERAKGNILERFSAQQFPDLHSELNLSSLELGDSALYFCASSVAATNEKLFFGSGTQLSVL.

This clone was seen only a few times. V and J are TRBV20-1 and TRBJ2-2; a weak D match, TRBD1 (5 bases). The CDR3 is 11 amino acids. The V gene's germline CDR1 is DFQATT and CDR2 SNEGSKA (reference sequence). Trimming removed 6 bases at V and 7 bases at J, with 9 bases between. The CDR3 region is CSAKQGGELFF. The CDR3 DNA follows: TGCAGTGCAAAGCAGGGCGGGGAGCTGTTTTTT.

The CDR3 sequence is CASNGGWYNEQFF. The DNA for the CDR3 is TGTGCCAGCAATGGGGGGTGGTACAATGAGCAGTTCTTC. The chain is built from TRBV6-5 and TRBJ2-1; perhaps TRBD2 as D (6 bases). The CDR3 consists of 13 residues. The V end lost 7 bases, the J end lost 4 bases, and 11 bases lay between the germline ends. Germline CDR1 and CDR2: MNHEY and SVGAGI.

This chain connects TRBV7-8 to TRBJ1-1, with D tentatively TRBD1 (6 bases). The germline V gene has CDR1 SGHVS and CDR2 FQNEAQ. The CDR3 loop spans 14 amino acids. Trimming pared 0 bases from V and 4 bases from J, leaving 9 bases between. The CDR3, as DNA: TGTGCCAGCAGCTTAGCGGGGGGGCGCACTGAAGCTTTCTTT. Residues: CASSLAGGRTEAFF.

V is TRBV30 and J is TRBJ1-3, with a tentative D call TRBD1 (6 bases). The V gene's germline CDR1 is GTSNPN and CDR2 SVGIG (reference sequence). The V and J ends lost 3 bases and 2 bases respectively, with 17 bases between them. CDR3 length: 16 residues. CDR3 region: CAWRAGDIYPGNTIYF. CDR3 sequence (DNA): TGTGCCTGGAGGGCGGGGGACATTTATCCTGGAAACACCATATATTTT.

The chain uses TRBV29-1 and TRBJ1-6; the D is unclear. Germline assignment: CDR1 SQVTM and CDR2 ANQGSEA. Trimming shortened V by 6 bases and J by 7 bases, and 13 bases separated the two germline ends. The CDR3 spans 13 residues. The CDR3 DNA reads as TGCAGCGTGGCACGGGATTCCAATTCACCCCTCCACTTT. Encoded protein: CSVARDSNSPLHF.

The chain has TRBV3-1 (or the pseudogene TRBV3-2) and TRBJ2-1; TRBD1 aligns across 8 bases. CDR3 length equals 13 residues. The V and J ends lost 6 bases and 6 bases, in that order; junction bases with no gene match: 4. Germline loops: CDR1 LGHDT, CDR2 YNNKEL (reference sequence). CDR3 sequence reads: CASSRTGGNEQFF. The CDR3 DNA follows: TGTGCCAGCAGTCGTACAGGGGGCAATGAGCAGTTCTTC.

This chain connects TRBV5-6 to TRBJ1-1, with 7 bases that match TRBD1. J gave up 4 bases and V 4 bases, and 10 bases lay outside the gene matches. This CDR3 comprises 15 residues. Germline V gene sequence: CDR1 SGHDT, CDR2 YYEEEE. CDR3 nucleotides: TGTGCCAGCAGCGCCCATCAGGGGGTAGGCACTGAAGCTTTCTTT. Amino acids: CASSAHQGVGTEAFF.

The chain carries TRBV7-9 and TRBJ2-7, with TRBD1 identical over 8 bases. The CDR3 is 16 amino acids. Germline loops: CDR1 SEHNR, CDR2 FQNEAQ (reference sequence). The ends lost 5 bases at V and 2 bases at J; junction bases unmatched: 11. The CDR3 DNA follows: TGTGCCAGCAGCCCAGATGTCTGGACAGGGACCTACGAGCAGTACTTC. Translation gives CASSPDVWTGTYEQYF.

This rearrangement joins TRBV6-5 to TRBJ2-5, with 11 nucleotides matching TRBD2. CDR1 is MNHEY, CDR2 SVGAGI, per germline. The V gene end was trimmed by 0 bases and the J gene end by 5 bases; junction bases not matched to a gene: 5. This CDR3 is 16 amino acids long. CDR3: CASSYSASGGRETQYF. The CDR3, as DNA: TGTGCCAGCAGTTACTCGGCTAGCGGGGGGAGGGAGACCCAGTACTTC.

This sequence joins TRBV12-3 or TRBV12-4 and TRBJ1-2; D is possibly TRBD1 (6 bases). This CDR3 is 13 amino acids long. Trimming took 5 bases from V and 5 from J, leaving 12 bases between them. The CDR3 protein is CASSQAGDYGYTF. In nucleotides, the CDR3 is TGTGCCAGCAGTCAAGCAGGGGATTATGGCTACACCTTC.

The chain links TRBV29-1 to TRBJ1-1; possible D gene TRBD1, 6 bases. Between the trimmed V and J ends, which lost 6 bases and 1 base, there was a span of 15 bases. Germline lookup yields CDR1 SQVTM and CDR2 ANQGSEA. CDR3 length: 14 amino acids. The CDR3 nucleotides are TGCAGCGTCTCGCGGACAGTTCAGAACACTGAAGCTTTCTTT. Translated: CSVSRTVQNTEAFF.

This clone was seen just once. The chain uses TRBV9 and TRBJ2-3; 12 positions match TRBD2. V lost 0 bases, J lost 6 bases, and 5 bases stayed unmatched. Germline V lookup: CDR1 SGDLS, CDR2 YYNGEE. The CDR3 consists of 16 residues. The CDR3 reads CASSVGLAGGLDTQYF. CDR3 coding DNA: TGTGCCAGCAGCGTAGGCCTAGCGGGGGGGCTTGATACGCAGTATTTT.

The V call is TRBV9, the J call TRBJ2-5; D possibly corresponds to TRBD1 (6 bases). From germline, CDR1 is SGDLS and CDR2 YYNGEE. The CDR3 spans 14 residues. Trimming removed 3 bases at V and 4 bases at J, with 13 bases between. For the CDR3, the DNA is TGTGCCAGCAGCGGACGGGACACAGGAGAGACCCAGTACTTC. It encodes CASSGRDTGETQYF.

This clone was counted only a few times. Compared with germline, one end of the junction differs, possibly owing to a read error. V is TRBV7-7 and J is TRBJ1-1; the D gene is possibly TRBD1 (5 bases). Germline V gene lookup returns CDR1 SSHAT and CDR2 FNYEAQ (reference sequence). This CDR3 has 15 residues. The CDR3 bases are TGTGCTAGCAGCTTAGCGCAAGGCAGGGTGACTGAAGCTTTCTTT. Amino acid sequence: CASSLAQGRVTEAFF.

The CDR3 loop is CASSIPGTGGQPQHF. The CDR3 DNA is TGTGCCAGTAGTATTCCCGGGACAGGGGGACAGCCCCAGCATTTT. The chain couples TRBV19 to TRBJ1-5, with TRBD1 identical over 11 bases. The junction had 5 bases not matched to a gene; V was cut back by 3 bases and J by 7 bases. CDR1 and CDR2 (germline): LNHDA, SQIVND (reference sequence). The CDR3 is 15 residues long.